This is a list of T cell receptor beta chains from one sample in a study of cytomegalovirus exposure and HLA in healthy donors. TCRdb keeps only in-frame clones here, not all; method: immunoSEQ multiplex PCR. The data contain just over 150,000 clones, 75% to 90% of them seen just once; the ten biggest clones take up approximately 2%. The sequencing sample was made of PBMCs. Source of these receptors: a woman between 18 and 29 years old in good health and CMV-seronegative. Each CDR3 is given with its conserved first and last residue. Fields, in order: V gene, D gene, J gene, clone size, CDR3 DNA, CDR3 protein. D genes are given only for firm matches. Rows may omit the clone size; those that give it use once, few, many or a size class.

>TRBV5-1|TRBD1|TRBJ1-1|NA
TGCGCCAGCAGCTTAGGGACAGGGAGAAAGAGCCGCTTAGAGGAAGCTTTCTTT
CASSLGTGRKSRLEEAFF
>TRBV6-1|NA|TRBJ2-3|NA
TGTGCCAGCAGTGAAGGCGGGGGCACAGATACGCAGTATTTT
CASSEGGGTDTQYF
>TRBV27|NA|TRBJ2-2|NA
TGTGCCAGCAGTTCTATTCGGACAGCTTCCACCGGGGAGCTGTTTTTT
CASSSIRTASTGELFF
>TRBV19|NA|TRBJ2-1|NA
TGTGCCAGTAGTTATCAGGGGAGCTCCTACAATGAGCAGTTCTTC
CASSYQGSSYNEQFF
>TRBV27|TRBD2|TRBJ2-1|NA
TGTGCCAGCAGTATCCTAGCGGGAGACAATGAGCAGTTCTTC
CASSILAGDNEQFF
>TRBV2|NA|TRBJ1-5|NA
TGTGCCAGCACCCCACAGGGACCTAGCAATCAGCCCCAGCATTTT
CASTPQGPSNQPQHF
>TRBV6-1|TRBD1|TRBJ2-2|NA
TGTGCCAGCAGTGACGTGGGACAGGGGGCCGGGGAGCTGTTTTTT
CASSDVGQGAGELFF
>TRBV6-1|NA|TRBJ1-5|NA
TGTGCCAGCAGTTTCATACAGGGTACCAATCAGCCCCAGCATTTT
CASSFIQGTNQPQHF
>TRBV7-6|NA|TRBJ2-1|NA
TGTGCCAGCAGCTACCTTGCGGCGCACAATGAGCAGTTCTTC
CASSYLAAHNEQFF
>TRBV19|NA|TRBJ1-1|NA
TGTGCCAGTAGTCAGGTAGCACAGGCGAAGGTAAACACTGAAGCTTTCTTT
CASSQVAQAKVNTEAFF
>TRBV19|TRBD1|TRBJ2-5|NA
TGTGCCAGTAGTGTTGTACAGGGGGCAGGTGAGACCCAGTACTTC
CASSVVQGAGETQYF
>TRBV7-9|NA|TRBJ2-5|NA
TGTGCCAGCAGCAGAACAGGGCTCCAAGAGACCCAGTACTTC
CASSRTGLQETQYF
>TRBV6-5|TRBD1|TRBJ1-2|NA
TGTGCCAGCAGTCCCGGGACAGAGTATGGCTACACCTTC
CASSPGTEYGYTF
>TRBV29-1|TRBD1|TRBJ2-3|NA
TGCAGCGTTGCCGGGACAGGGGATAGCACAGATACGCAGTATTTT
CSVAGTGDSTDTQYF
>TRBV28|NA|TRBJ2-5|NA
TGTGCCAGCAGTTTCAGTCAGGGGATGGAGACCCAGTACTTC
CASSFSQGMETQYF
>TRBV9|NA|TRBJ2-7|NA
TGTGCCAGCAGCGCCTCTGTAGGAGACCACTACGAGCAGTACTTC
CASSASVGDHYEQYF
>TRBV6-1|NA|TRBJ1-2|NA
TGTGCCAGCAGTGAATCCGCGGGGAACTATGGCTACACCTTC
CASSESAGNYGYTF
>TRBV5-4|NA|TRBJ2-5|once
TGTGCCAGCAGCTTGACAGGGTCGGGGGAGACCCAGTACTTC
CASSLTGSGETQYF
>TRBV12-5|TRBD1|TRBJ2-3|NA
TGTGCTAGTGGGACAGGGGATACGCAGTATTTT
CASGTGDTQYF
>TRBV5-6|TRBD2|TRBJ2-3|once
TGTGCCAGCAGCCGACTAGCGGGAGTGGGCACAGATACGCAGTATTTT
CASSRLAGVGTDTQYF
>TRBV27|TRBD2|TRBJ2-1|once
TGTGCCAGCAGTCCACAGGGTATATCGACTAGCGGGAGAAACTACAATGAGCAGTTCTTC
CASSPQGISTSGRNYNEQFF
>TRBV7-6|TRBD2|TRBJ2-7|NA
TGTGCCAGCAGCTTAGGGGGGGGGACCTCCTACGAGCAGTACTTC
CASSLGGGTSYEQYF
>TRBV30|TRBD1|TRBJ2-3|NA
TGTGCCTGGAGGTCCCAGGGGGCTTCCACAGATACGCAGTATTTT
CAWRSQGASTDTQYF
>TRBV2|TRBD2|TRBJ2-2|NA
TGTGCCAGCAGTGGGACTAGCGGGCCCTTAACCGGGGAGCTGTTTTTT
CASSGTSGPLTGELFF
>TRBV7-2|NA|TRBJ2-2|once
TGTGCCAGCAGCCAGGGTGGAGGAGGGACCGGGGAGCTGTTTTTT
CASSQGGGGTGELFF
>TRBV7-9|TRBD1|TRBJ1-5|NA
TGTGCCAGCAGCCTTACAGGGGCAGGTCAGCCCCAGCATTTT
CASSLTGAGQPQHF
>TRBV9|NA|TRBJ2-1|NA
TGTGCCAGCAGCGTCCTGACAACAGGTAACCAGTTCTTC
CASSVLTTGNQFF
>TRBV9|NA|TRBJ1-1|NA
TGTGCCAGCAGTCTTGACAGGTACACTGAAGCTTTCTTT
CASSLDRYTEAFF
>TRBV10-1|NA|TRBJ1-1|NA
TGCGCCAGCAGTGAGTCCGGGGTGAACACTGAAGCTTTCTTT
CASSESGVNTEAFF
>TRBV7-9|NA|TRBJ1-1|NA
TGTGCCAGCAGCTTAGGAGGGGGGGGCACTGAAGCTTTCTTT
CASSLGGGGTEAFF
>TRBV19|TRBD1|TRBJ1-4|few
TGTGCCAGTAGGACAGGGGCGCTCTTTAATGAAAAACTGTTTTTT
CASRTGALFNEKLFF
>TRBV5-1|NA|TRBJ1-2|NA
TGCGCCAGCAGCCAACCCACAGGCCTCTTAACTAACTATGGCTACACCTTC
CASSQPTGLLTNYGYTF
>TRBV13|TRBD1|TRBJ2-7|NA
TGTGCCAGCAGCGCTGACAGGGGAAACGAGCAGTACTTC
CASSADRGNEQYF
>TRBV19|NA|TRBJ2-2|NA
TGTGCCCCCCCTGGGGGACTCCTTTCTGGCGGGGAGCTGTTTTTT
CAPPGGLLSGGELFF
>TRBV14|TRBD1|TRBJ1-1|once
TGTGCCAGCAGCCAGTCAGGGGGCACTGAAGCTTTCTTT
CASSQSGGTEAFF
>TRBV7-6|NA|TRBJ2-3|NA
TGTGCCAGCAGCCCCCAGACTACAGATACGCAGTATTTT
CASSPQTTDTQYF
>TRBV7-9|TRBD1|TRBJ2-4|NA
TGTGCCAGCAGCTTCCCGACAGGGGGCGAAAACATTCAGTACTTC
CASSFPTGGENIQYF
>TRBV28|TRBD1|TRBJ2-7|NA
TGTGCCAGCAGTACCCCCGACAGGGTTTCGAACGAGCAGTACTTC
CASSTPDRVSNEQYF
>TRBV27|TRBD1|TRBJ2-5|once
TGTGCCAGCAGTTCCTACGTAAGGGACAGACTAATGGGCCAGTACTTC
CASSSYVRDRLMGQYF
>TRBV28|NA|TRBJ1-5|NA
TGTGCCAGCAGTTCGAAGCAGGCCCAGCATTTT
CASSSKQAQHF
>TRBV30|TRBD1|TRBJ2-2|NA
TGTGCCTGGAGGGATCGGGACAGGGATTCCGGGGAGCTGTTTTTT
CAWRDRDRDSGELFF
>TRBV30|TRBD1|TRBJ2-7|NA
TGTGCCTGGAGCCTACAGGGGGCTCGCACCTACGAGCAGTACTTC
CAWSLQGARTYEQYF
>TRBV5-1|TRBD1|TRBJ1-1|NA
TGCGCCAGCAGCGTTGGACAGGGGGCAAAAAACACTGAAGCTTTCTTT
CASSVGQGAKNTEAFF
>TRBV28|NA|TRBJ1-1|NA
TGTGCCAGCAGTTTATTGGCGGTAGCTTTCTTT
CASSLLAVAFF
>TRBV18|NA|TRBJ2-7|NA
TGTGCCAGCTCACCCTTGACAGACTCCTACGAGCAGTACTTC
CASSPLTDSYEQYF
>TRBV11-2|TRBD1|TRBJ2-7|NA
TGTGCCAGCAGCCAGAGACAGGGCTACGAGCAGTACTTC
CASSQRQGYEQYF
>TRBV27|TRBD2|TRBJ2-7|NA
TGTGCCAGCAGTACTGGACTAGCGGGAGCCTCCTACGAGCAGTACTTC
CASSTGLAGASYEQYF
>TRBV6-1|TRBD2|TRBJ2-7|NA
TGTGCCAGCAGTGAGACGAGCGGGAGCTCCGACGAGCAGTACTTC
CASSETSGSSDEQYF
>TRBV6-5|TRBD1|TRBJ1-6|NA
TGTGCCAGCAGTTACTCCGGGACAGGGTACGGCTCACCCCTCCACTTT
CASSYSGTGYGSPLHF
>TRBV5-4|TRBD1|TRBJ2-5|NA
TGTGCCAGCAGCTTGGCGGACAGGGGGCAAGAGACCCAGTACTTC
CASSLADRGQETQYF
>TRBV5-6|NA|TRBJ1-1|NA
TGTGCCAGCAGCTTGCGGCGCGAGTCGACGCGGTACACTGAAGCTTTCTTT
CASSLRRESTRYTEAFF
>TRBV30|NA|TRBJ2-7|NA
TGTGCCTGGATGCGGGCTCACCCCTACGAGCAGTACTTC
CAWMRAHPYEQYF